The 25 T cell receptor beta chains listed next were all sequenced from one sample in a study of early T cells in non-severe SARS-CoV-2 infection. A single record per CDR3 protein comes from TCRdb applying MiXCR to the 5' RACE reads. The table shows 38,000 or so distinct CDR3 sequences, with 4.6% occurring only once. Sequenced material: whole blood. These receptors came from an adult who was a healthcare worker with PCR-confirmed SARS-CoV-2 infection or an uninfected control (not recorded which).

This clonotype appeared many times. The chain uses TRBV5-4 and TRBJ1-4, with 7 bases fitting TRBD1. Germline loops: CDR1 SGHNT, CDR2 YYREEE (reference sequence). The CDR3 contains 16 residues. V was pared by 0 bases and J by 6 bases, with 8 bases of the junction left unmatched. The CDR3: CASSLAGAGTDEKLFF. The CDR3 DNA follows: TGTGCCAGCAGCTTGGCCGGCGCGGGGACAGATGAAAAACTGTTTTTT.

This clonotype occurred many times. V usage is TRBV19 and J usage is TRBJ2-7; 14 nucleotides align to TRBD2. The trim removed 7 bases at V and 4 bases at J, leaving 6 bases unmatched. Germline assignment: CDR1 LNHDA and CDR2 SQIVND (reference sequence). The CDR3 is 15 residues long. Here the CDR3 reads CASTRTSGGTYEQYF. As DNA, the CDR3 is TGTGCCAGTACCAGGACTAGCGGGGGGACTTACGAGCAGTACTTC.

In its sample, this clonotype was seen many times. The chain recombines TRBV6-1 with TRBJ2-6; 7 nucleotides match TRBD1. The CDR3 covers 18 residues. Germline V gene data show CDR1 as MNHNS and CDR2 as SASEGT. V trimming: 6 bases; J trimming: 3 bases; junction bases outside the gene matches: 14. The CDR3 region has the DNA TGTGCCAGCAGGGCAGGGGGAACAGTGTATGGTGGGGCCAACGTCCTGACTTTC. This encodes CASRAGGTVYGGANVLTF.

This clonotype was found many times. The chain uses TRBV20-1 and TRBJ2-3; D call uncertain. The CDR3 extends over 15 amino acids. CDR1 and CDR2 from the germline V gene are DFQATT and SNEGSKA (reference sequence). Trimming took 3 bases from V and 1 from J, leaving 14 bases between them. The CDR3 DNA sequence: TGCAGTGCTAGCCTCTCTGGCAGCGGCACAGATACGCAGTATTTT. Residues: CSASLSGSGTDTQYF.

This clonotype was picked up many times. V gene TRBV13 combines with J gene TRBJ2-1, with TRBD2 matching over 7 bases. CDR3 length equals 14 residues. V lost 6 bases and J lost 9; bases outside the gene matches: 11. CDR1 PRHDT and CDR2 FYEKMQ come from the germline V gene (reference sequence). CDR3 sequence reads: CASSQGGGVIEQFF. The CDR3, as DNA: TGTGCCAGCAGTCAGGGCGGGGGTGTCATTGAGCAGTTCTTC.

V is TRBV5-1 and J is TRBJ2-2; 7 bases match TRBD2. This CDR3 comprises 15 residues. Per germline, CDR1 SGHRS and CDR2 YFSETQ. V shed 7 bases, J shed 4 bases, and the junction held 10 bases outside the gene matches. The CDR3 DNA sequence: TGCGCCAGCCGGCCTTCCGGGGGGAGCACCGGGGAGCTGTTTTTT. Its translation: CASRPSGGSTGELFF.

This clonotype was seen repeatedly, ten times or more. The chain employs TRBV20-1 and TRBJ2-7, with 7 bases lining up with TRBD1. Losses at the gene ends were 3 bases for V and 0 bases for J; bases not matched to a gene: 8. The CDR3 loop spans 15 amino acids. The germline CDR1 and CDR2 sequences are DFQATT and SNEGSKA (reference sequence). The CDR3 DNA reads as TGCAGTGCTAGTGTTGACCGGGACAGCTCCTACGAGCAGTACTTC. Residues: CSASVDRDSSYEQYF.

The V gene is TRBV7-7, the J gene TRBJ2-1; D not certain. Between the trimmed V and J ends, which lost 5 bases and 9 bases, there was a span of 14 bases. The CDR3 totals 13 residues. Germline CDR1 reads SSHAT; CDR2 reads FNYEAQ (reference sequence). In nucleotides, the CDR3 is TGTGCCAGCAGCCCCGGCTCCTGGAGTGAGCAGTTCTTC. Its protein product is CASSPGSWSEQFF. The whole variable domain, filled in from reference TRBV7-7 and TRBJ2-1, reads GAGVSQSPRYKVTKRGQDVTLRCDPISSHATLYWYQQALGQGPEFLTYFNYEAQPDKSGLPSDRFSAERPEGSISTLTIQRTEQRDSAMYRCASSPGSWSEQFFGPGTRLTVL.

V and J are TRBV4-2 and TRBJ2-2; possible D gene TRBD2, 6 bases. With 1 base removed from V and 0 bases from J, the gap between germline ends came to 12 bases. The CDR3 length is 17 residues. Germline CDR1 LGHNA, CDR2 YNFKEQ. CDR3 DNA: TGTGCCAGCAGCCAAGTAGAGCGGGCGTCGAACACCGGGGAGCTGTTTTTT. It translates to CASSQVERASNTGELFF.

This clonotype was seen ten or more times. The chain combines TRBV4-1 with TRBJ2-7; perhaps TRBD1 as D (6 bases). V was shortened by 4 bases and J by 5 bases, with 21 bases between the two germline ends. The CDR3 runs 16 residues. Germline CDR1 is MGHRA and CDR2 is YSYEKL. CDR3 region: CASSPTPGTKNHEQYF. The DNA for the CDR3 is TGCGCCAGCAGCCCAACCCCCGGGACAAAGAATCACGAGCAGTACTTC.

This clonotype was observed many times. The CDR3 DNA is TGTGCCAGCAGCCGGGCTAGCGGGAGATCAGATACGCAGTATTTT. Translated: CASSRASGRSDTQYF. The chain recombines TRBV7-6 with TRBJ2-3; TRBD2 agrees at 10 bases. Unmatched junction bases numbered 6, after V lost 5 bases and J lost 4 bases. Germline CDR1 and CDR2: SGHVS and FNYEAQ. The CDR3 extends over 15 amino acids.

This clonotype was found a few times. CDR3 DNA: TGTGCCAGCAGCCCAGGACAGGGGGCGTCCGGAAACACCATATATTTT. Translated: CASSPGQGASGNTIYF. The chain carries TRBV3-1 and TRBJ1-3, with 11 bases identical to TRBD1. V trimming: 4 bases; J trimming: 4 bases; junction bases outside the gene matches: 6. This CDR3 is built from 16 residues. The V gene's germline CDR1 is LGHDT and CDR2 YNNKEL (reference sequence).

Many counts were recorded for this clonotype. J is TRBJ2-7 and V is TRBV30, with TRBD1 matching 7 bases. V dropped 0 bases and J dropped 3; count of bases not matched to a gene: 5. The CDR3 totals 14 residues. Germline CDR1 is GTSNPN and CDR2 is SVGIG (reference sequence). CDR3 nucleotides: TGTGCCTGGAGTGTACCAGGGGGTAACTACGAGCAGTACTTC. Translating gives CAWSVPGGNYEQYF.

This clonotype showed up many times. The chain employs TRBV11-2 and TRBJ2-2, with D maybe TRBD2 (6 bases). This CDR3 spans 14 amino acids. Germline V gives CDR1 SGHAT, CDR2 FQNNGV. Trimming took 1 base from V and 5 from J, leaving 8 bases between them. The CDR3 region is CASSLVGGTGELFF. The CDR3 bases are TGTGCCAGCAGCTTAGTCGGAGGGACCGGGGAGCTGTTTTTT.

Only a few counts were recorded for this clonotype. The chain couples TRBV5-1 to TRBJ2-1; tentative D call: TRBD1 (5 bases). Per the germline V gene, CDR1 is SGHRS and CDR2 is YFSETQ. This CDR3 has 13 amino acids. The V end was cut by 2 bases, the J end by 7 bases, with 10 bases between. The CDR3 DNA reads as TGCGCCAGCAGCTTCTCAGGGTATAATGAGCAGTTCTTC. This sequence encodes CASSFSGYNEQFF.

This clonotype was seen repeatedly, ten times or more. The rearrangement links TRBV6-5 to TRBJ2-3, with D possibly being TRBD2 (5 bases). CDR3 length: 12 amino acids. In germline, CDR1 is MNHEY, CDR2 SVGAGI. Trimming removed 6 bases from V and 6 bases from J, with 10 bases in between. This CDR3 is CASSNKRDTQYF. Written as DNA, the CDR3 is TGTGCCAGCAGCAACAAGCGGGATACGCAGTATTTT.

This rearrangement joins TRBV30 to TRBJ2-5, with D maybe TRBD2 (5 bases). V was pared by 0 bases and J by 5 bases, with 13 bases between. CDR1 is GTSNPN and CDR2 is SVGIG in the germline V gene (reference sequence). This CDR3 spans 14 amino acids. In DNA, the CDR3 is TGTGCCTGGAGTGTCACGGTTCGGGGTGAGACCCAGTACTTC. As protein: CAWSVTVRGETQYF.

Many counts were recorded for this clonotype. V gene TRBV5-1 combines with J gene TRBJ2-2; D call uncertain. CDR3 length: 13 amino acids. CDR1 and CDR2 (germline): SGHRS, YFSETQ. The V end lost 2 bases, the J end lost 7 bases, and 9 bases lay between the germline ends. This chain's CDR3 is CASSFDTYGELFF. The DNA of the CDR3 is TGCGCCAGCAGCTTCGACACTTACGGGGAGCTGTTTTTT. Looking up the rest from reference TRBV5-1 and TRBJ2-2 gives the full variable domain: KAGVTQTPRYLIKTRGQQVTLSCSPISGHRSVSWYQQTPGQGLQFLFEYFSETQRNKGNFPGRFSGRQFSNSRSEMNVSTLELGDSALYLCASSFDTYGELFFGEGSRLTVL.

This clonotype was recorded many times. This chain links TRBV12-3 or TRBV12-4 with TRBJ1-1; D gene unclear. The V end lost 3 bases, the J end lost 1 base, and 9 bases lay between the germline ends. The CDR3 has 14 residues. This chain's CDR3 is CASSFLTGNTEAFF. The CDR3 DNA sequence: TGTGCCAGCAGTTTCCTGACCGGGAACACTGAAGCTTTCTTT.

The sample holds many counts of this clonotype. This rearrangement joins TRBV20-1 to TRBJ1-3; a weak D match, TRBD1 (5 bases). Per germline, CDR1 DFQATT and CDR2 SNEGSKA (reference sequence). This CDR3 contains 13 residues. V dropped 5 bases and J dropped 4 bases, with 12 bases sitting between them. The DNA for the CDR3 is TGCAGTGCTGAAGGGGTGGAGGGAAACACCATATATTTT. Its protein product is CSAEGVEGNTIYF.

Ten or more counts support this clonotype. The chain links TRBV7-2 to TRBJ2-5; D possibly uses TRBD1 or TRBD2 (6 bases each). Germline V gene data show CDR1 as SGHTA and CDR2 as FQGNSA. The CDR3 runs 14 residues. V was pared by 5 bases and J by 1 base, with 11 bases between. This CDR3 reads CASSPGGGQETQYF. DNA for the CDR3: TGTGCCAGCAGCCCAGGAGGGGGCCAAGAGACCCAGTACTTC.

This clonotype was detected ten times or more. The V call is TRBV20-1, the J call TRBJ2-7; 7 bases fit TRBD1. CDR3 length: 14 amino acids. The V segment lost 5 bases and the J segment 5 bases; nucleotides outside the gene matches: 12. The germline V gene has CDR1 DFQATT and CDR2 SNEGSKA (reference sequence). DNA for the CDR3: TGCAGTGCTTTGAGACAGGGAAGGTCCCACGAGCAGTACTTC. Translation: CSALRQGRSHEQYF.

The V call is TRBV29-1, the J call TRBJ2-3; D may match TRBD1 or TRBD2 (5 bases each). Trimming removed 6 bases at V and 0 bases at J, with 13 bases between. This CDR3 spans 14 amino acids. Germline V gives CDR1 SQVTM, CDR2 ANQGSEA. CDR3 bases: TGCAGCGTGGAAAGAGGGGAAAGCACAGATACGCAGTATTTT. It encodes CSVERGESTDTQYF.

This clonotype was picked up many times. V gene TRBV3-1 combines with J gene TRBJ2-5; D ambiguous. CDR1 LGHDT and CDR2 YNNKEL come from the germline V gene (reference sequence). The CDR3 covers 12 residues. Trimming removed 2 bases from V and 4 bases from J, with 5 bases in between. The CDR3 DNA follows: TGTGCCAGCAGCCAATGGACAGAGACCCAGTACTTC. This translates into CASSQWTETQYF.

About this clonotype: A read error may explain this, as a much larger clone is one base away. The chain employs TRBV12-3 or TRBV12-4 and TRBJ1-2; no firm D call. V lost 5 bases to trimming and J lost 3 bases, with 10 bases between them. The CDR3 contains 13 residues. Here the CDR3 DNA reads TGTGCCAGCAGTGAAACACCGCACTATGGCTACACCTTC. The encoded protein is CASSETPHYGYTF.